This T cell receptor beta chain emerged from a study of blood T cell repertoires in COVID-19. Across the whole study: Italy, Spain and the United States were the sources of the convalescent and acute COVID-19 samples. Sample material is recorded as cDNA or gDNA derived from T cells, B-cell-depleted T cells, or PBMCs.

The table lists this clone with a few counts. The V end was cut by 3 bases, the J end by 8 bases, with 8 bases between. This CDR3 has 12 residues. CDR1 is MNHEY, CDR2 SMNVEV, per germline (reference sequence). The authors' processing: Amplified reference gene primers provided the basis for estimating nucleated cell counts. Repertoires were generated with immunoSEQ multiplex PCR, while TCRdb's copy carries only in-frame clones and drops some. That table furnishes V, J and clone size, whereas the DNA furnished D and trimming. The table includes 35,000 to 50,000 clones, about 85% detected once. The chain links TRBV27 to TRBJ2-1; D is perhaps TRBD1 (5 bases). The receptor's source is a woman between 65 and 79 years old in a cohort sampled during active COVID-19. Sequencing was performed on peripheral blood. This chain's CDR3 is CASSFQGDEQFF. The CDR3 DNA is TGTGCCAGCAGTTTCCAGGGTGATGAGCAGTTCTTC.